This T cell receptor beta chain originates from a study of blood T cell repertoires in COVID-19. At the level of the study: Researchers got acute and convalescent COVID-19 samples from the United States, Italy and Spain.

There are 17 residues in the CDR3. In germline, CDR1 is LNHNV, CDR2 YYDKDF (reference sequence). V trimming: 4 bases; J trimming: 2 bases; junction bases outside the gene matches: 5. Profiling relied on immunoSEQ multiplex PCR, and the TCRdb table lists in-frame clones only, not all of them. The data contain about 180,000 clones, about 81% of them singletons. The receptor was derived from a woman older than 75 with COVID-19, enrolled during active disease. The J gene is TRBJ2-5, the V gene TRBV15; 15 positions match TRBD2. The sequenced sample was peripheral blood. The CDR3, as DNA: TGTGCCACCAGCAATGGACTAGCGGGGGGGGTACAAGAGACCCAGTACTTC. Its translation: CATSNGLAGGVQETQYF.